The 21 T cell receptor beta chains presented below share a single source sample, sequenced in a study of shared clonotypes between healthy human individuals (dated by TCRdb to 2020 to 2022). CD8 naive samples were obtained by positive selection for CCR7 among CD45RO-negative cells, yielding a CD45RA+CCR7+ population from which TemRA cells were excluded. Libraries were built with the immunoSEQ multiplex PCR assay. Drawn from immuneACCESS, this table holds only the in-frame rearrangements with V and J called that TCRdb kept. Clones are partly lost; checked studies trace under half to an unresolved V gene and leave the rest unexplained. The sample yields over 800,000 clones; nearly 95% were counted once. Around 24% of the sample is held by the ten biggest clonotypes. Material for sequencing was naive CD8+ T cells sorted from blood. The cell subset or site label, read with the paper, signifies: CD45RA+CCR7+. These receptors all come from a man younger than 40 in good health.

The chain couples TRBV7-8 to TRBJ2-7; 8 bases line up with TRBD1. Trimming took 1 base from V and 3 from J; bases not matched to a gene: 5. CDR3 length: 15 residues. Germline V gives CDR1 SGHVS, CDR2 FQNEAQ. The CDR3 DNA is TGTGCCAGCAGCTTAGGAGGGACAGGCCTCTACGAGCAGTACTTC. This gives the protein CASSLGGTGLYEQYF.

The chain joins TRBV10-2 to TRBJ2-7; perhaps D is TRBD1 or TRBD2 (5 bases each). This CDR3 is 13 amino acids long. In germline, CDR1 is WSHSY, CDR2 SAAADI. V lost 6 bases, J lost 0 bases, and 9 bases lay in between. The CDR3 DNA sequence: TGCGCCAGCAGCCGGGACGTCTCCTACGAGCAGTACTTC. Translating it yields CASSRDVSYEQYF.

This clone appeared once. The rearrangement joins TRBV4-3 to TRBJ2-6; D is ambiguous. This CDR3 spans 18 amino acids. Germline CDR1 LGHNA, CDR2 YSLEER. Trimming took off 0 bases at V and 0 bases at J, with 12 bases between the two ends. This CDR3 is CASSQDILWASGANVLTF. DNA of the CDR3: TGCGCCAGCAGCCAAGATATCCTCTGGGCCTCTGGGGCCAACGTCCTGACTTTC.

The chain recombines TRBV28 with TRBJ2-1, with TRBD2 identical over 7 bases. The CDR3 sequence is 13 residues long. Germline lookup yields CDR1 MDHEN and CDR2 SYDVKM. The trim removed 3 bases at V and 12 bases at J, leaving 8 bases unmatched. The DNA of the CDR3 is TGTGCCAGCAGTTTCGGGGGGACCTTAGCGCAGTTCTTC. It specifies CASSFGGTLAQFF.

V is TRBV30 and J is TRBJ2-7, with D hard to call. V lost 2 bases to trimming and J lost 3 bases, with 8 bases between them. Germline CDR1 reads GTSNPN; CDR2 reads SVGIG (reference sequence). The CDR3 length is 12 residues. The CDR3 here is CAWSPTNYEQYF. The CDR3 DNA reads as TGTGCCTGGAGTCCCACGAACTACGAGCAGTACTTC.

The chain combines TRBV6-1 with TRBJ2-1; 10 bases align to TRBD2. Germline CDR1 MNHNS, CDR2 SASEGT. The CDR3 is made up of 15 amino acids. Unmatched junction bases numbered 12, after V lost 10 bases and J lost 6 bases. The CDR3, as DNA: TGTGCCACCAATCCGTCAGCGGGAGGGCGCAATGAGCAGTTCTTC. Translated, it gives CATNPSAGGRNEQFF.

The chain links TRBV5-6 to TRBJ2-5, with 10 nucleotides matching TRBD2. CDR3 size: 19 residues. Germline loops: CDR1 SGHDT, CDR2 YYEEEE. The trim removed 0 bases at V and 3 bases at J, leaving 14 bases unmatched. The CDR3 bases are TGTGCCAGCAGCTTGGCGGTAGTAGCGGGAGGCTATTTGGAAGAGACCCAGTACTTC. It codes for CASSLAVVAGGYLEETQYF.

The chain employs TRBV4-2 and TRBJ1-1; D not certain. The CDR3 is 16 amino acids. CDR1 is LGHNA, CDR2 YNFKEQ, per germline. V was clipped by 5 bases and J by 1 base, with 17 bases between them. The CDR3 protein is CASSFTGSRANTEAFF. The CDR3 nucleotides are TGTGCCAGCAGCTTTACTGGGAGTCGGGCGAACACTGAAGCTTTCTTT.

V is TRBV19 and J is TRBJ1-5; D gene ambiguous. Trimming shortened V by 2 bases and J by 0 bases, and 8 bases separated the two germline ends. Looked up from germline, CDR1 is LNHDA and CDR2 is SQIVND (reference sequence). The CDR3 length is 15 residues. CDR3 coding DNA: TGTGCCAGTAGTATAAGACCTTATAGCAATCAGCCCCAGCATTTT. Translating it yields CASSIRPYSNQPQHF.

The sample holds one count of this clone. The J gene is TRBJ2-7, the V gene TRBV28; 7 positions match TRBD2. The CDR3 length is 14 residues. Germline CDR1 reads MDHEN; CDR2 reads SYDVKM. The V gene end was trimmed by 3 bases and the J gene end by 3 bases; junction bases not matched to a gene: 5. The CDR3 DNA is TGTGCCAGCAGTTTCGAGCGGGATCGCTACGAGCAGTACTTC. It is translated as CASSFERDRYEQYF.

This clone has a single count. The V call is TRBV11-2, the J call TRBJ2-7; 12 bases map to TRBD2. The CDR3 contains 15 residues. Germline CDR1 and CDR2: SGHAT and FQNNGV. Trimming removed 3 bases from V and 5 bases from J; junction bases left unmatched: 5. DNA for the CDR3: TGTGCCAGCAGCTTCCGACTAGCGGGAGCCGACGAGCAGTACTTC. Residues: CASSFRLAGADEQYF. Using reference TRBV11-2 and TRBJ2-7 for the parts outside the CDR3, the full variable domain is EAGVAQSPRYKIIEKRQSVAFWCNPISGHATLYWYQQILGQGPKLLIQFQNNGVVDDSQLPKDRFSAERLKGVDSTLKIQPAKLEDSAVYLCASSFRLAGADEQYFGPGTRLTVT.

The rearrangement links TRBV18 to TRBJ2-7; D is ambiguous. Trimming stripped 3 bases from V and 2 bases from J, with 8 bases between. Germline loops: CDR1 KGHSH, CDR2 LQKENI. The CDR3 loop spans 13 amino acids. CDR3 sequence: CASSPGPTYEQYF. The DNA for the CDR3 is TGTGCCAGCTCACCTGGGCCTACCTACGAGCAGTACTTC.

The DNA of the CDR3 is TGCGCCAGTTCAGTAGGCACATCCTACGAGCAGTACTTC. Translated, it gives CASSVGTSYEQYF. The chain joins TRBV10-1 to TRBJ2-7; D is unresolved. This CDR3 comprises 13 residues. V lost 9 bases, J lost 1 base, and 13 bases lay in between. CDR1 and CDR2 (germline): WNHNN, SYGVQD (reference sequence).

This sequence joins TRBV27 and TRBJ1-5; no firm D call. CDR3 length: 14 amino acids. CDR1 MNHEY and CDR2 SMNVEV come from the germline V gene (reference sequence). The V and J ends lost 2 bases and 3 bases respectively, with 8 bases between them. The CDR3 sequence is CASSLLGINQPQHF. CDR3 coding DNA: TGTGCCAGCAGTTTACTGGGGATCAATCAGCCCCAGCATTTT.

Turning to this clone: Other DNA variants within this sample encode the same CDR3. The chain links TRBV19 to TRBJ2-1, with 8 bases matching TRBD2. CDR1 is LNHDA and CDR2 is SQIVND in the germline V gene (reference sequence). The CDR3 is 15 amino acids. V was pared by 2 bases and J by 0 bases, with 0 bases of the junction left unmatched. The CDR3 sequence: CASSISGSSYNEQFF. DNA of the CDR3: TGTGCCAGTAGTATAAGCGGGAGCTCCTACAATGAGCAGTTCTTC.

J is TRBJ1-1 and V is TRBV28; no clear D. V was cut by 3 bases and J by 2 bases, with 13 bases left in between. Germline CDR1 reads MDHEN; CDR2 reads SYDVKM. This CDR3 has 15 amino acids. CDR3 amino acids: CASSFRWRANTEAFF. The CDR3 nucleotides are TGTGCCAGCAGTTTCCGGTGGAGGGCAAACACTGAAGCTTTCTTT.

V usage is TRBV19 and J usage is TRBJ2-1; 8 bases align to TRBD2. This CDR3 spans 14 amino acids. Germline CDR1 and CDR2: LNHDA and SQIVND (reference sequence). V gave up 2 bases and J gave up 8 bases; unmatched junction bases: 5. The chain's CDR3 is CASSIWSGSYEQFF. The CDR3 DNA follows: TGTGCCAGTAGTATATGGAGCGGGAGTTATGAGCAGTTCTTC.

This sequence joins TRBV7-8 and TRBJ2-5; 9 positions match TRBD2. V shed 5 bases and J 3 bases; nucleotides not matched to a gene: 7. There are 15 residues in the CDR3. The germline gives CDR1 SGHVS, CDR2 FQNEAQ. CDR3: CASSRTLAGKETQYF. Written as DNA, the CDR3 is TGTGCCAGCAGCCGGACGCTAGCGGGAAAAGAGACCCAGTACTTC.

The chain uses TRBV6-1 and TRBJ1-5; no firm D call. Germline CDR1 and CDR2: MNHNS and SASEGT. This CDR3 comprises 13 residues. V was pared by 2 bases and J by 11 bases, with 13 bases between. CDR3 sequence: CASSENAVASQHF. Here the CDR3 DNA reads TGTGCCAGCAGTGAAAATGCAGTCGCTTCCCAGCATTTT.

The chain carries TRBV4-1 and TRBJ1-2, with D tentatively TRBD1 (6 bases). Per germline, CDR1 MGHRA and CDR2 YSYEKL. This CDR3 has 13 residues. Trimming shortened V by 4 bases and J by 4 bases, and 10 bases separated the two germline ends. CDR3 residues: CASSPWGPYGYTF. CDR3 nucleotides: TGCGCCAGCAGCCCTTGGGGGCCCTATGGCTACACCTTC.

Remarks on this clone: At the DNA level, this CDR3 is encoded by other sequences in the same sample as well. The gene calls are TRBV7-9 and TRBJ2-7; D remains ambiguous. V dropped 4 bases and J dropped 0 bases, with 7 bases sitting between them. Germline V lookup: CDR1 SEHNR, CDR2 FQNEAQ (reference sequence). The CDR3 has 13 amino acids. CDR3: CASSSPSSYEQYF. The CDR3 region has the DNA TGTGCCAGCAGCTCGCCCAGCTCCTACGAGCAGTACTTC. The whole variable domain, filled in from reference TRBV7-9 and TRBJ2-7, reads DTGVSQNPRHKITKRGQNVTFRCDPISEHNRLYWYRQTLGQGPEFLTYFQNEAQLEKSRLLSDRFSAERPKGSFSTLEIQRTEQGDSAMYLCASSSPSSYEQYFGPGTRLTVT.